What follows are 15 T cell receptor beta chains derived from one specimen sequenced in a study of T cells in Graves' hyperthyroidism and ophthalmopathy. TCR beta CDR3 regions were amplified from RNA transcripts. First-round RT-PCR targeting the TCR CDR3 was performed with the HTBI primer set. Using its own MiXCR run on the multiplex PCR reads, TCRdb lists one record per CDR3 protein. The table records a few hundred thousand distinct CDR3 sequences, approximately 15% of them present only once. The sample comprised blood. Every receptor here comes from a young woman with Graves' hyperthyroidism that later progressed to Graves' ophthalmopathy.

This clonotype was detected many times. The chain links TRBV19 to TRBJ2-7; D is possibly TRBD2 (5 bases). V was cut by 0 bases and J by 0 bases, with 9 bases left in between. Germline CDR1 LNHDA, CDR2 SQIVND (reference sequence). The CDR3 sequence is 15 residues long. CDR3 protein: CASSIERVFSYEQYF. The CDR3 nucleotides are TGTGCCAGTAGTATAGAGCGGGTCTTCTCCTACGAGCAGTACTTC.

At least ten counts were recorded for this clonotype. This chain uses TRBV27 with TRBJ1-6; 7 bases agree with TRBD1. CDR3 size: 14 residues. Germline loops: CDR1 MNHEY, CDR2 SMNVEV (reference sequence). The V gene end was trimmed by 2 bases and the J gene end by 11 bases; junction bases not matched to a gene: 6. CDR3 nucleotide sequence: TGTGCCAGCAGTTTACGAACCCAGGGGGCACCCCTCCACTTT. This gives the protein CASSLRTQGAPLHF.

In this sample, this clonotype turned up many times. The CDR3 nucleotides read TGTGCCAGCAGCCAACAGGGTGGTGGAAACACCATATATTTT. This codes for CASSQQGGGNTIYF. This rearrangement joins TRBV28 to TRBJ1-3; maybe TRBD1 (6 bases). Germline CDR1 reads MDHEN; CDR2 reads SYDVKM. The CDR3 contains 14 residues. Trimming left V 6 bases short and J 3 bases short, with 12 bases between.

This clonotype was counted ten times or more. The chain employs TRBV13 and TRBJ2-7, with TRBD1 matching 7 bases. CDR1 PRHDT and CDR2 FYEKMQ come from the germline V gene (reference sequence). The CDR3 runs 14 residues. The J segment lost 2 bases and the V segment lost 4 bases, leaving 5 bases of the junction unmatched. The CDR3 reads CASSYPGQPYEQYF. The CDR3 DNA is TGTGCCAGCAGCTATCCGGGACAGCCCTACGAGCAGTACTTC.

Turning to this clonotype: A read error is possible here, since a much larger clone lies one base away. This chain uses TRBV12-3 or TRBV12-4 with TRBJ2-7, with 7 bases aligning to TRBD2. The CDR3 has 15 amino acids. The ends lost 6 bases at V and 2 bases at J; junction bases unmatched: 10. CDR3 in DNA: TGTGCCAGCAGCCCTAACGGGAGGCCGGCCTACGAGCAGTACTTC. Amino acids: CASSPNGRPAYEQYF.

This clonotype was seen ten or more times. The CDR3 spells CASILRRNTDTQYF. As DNA, the CDR3 is TGTGCCAGCATCCTTAGACGGAACACAGATACGCAGTATTTT. V gene TRBV2 combines with J gene TRBJ2-3; D is unclear. The V gene's germline CDR1 is SNHLY and CDR2 FYNNEI. The CDR3 loop spans 14 amino acids. V lost 7 bases, J lost 2 bases, and 13 bases lay in between.

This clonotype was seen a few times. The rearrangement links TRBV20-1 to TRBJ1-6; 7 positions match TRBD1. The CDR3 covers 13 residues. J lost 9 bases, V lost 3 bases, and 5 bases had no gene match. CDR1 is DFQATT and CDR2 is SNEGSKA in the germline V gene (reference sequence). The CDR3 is CSARQTGTSPLHF. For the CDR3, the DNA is TGCAGTGCTAGGCAGACAGGGACTTCACCCCTCCACTTT.

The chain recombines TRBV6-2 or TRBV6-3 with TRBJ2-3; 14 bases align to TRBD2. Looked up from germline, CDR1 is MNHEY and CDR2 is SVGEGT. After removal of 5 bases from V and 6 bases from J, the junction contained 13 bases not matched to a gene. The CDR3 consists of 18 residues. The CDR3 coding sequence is TGTGCCAGCAGTCAACCGGGACTAGCGGGAGTAGGGGGTGATACGCAGTATTTT. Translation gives CASSQPGLAGVGGDTQYF.

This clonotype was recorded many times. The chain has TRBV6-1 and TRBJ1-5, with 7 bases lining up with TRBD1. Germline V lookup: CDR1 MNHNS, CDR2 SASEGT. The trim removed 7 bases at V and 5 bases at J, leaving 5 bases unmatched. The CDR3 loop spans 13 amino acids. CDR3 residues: CASTPDRDQPQHF. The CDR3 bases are TGTGCCAGCACACCCGACAGGGATCAGCCCCAGCATTTT.

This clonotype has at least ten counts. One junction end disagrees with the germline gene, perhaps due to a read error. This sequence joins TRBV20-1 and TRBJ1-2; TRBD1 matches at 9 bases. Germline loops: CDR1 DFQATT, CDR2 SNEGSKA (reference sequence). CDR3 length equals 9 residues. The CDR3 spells CSAPGTGPF. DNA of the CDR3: TGCAGTGCCCCCGGGACAGGGCCCTTC.

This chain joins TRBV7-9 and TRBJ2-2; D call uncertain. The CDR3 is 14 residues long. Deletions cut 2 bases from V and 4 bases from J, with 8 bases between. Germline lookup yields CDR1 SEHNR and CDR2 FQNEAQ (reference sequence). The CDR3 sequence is CASSLQRPTGELFF. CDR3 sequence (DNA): TGTGCCAGCAGCTTACAGAGACCCACCGGGGAGCTGTTTTTT.

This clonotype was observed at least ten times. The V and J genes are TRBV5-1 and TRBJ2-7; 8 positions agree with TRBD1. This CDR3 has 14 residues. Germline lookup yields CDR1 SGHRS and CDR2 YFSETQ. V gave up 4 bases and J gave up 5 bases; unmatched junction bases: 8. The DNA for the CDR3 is TGCGCCAGCAGCCCGGGACAGGAGAACCACGAGCAGTACTTC. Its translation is CASSPGQENHEQYF. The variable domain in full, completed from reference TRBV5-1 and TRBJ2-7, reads KAGVTQTPRYLIKTRGQQVTLSCSPISGHRSVSWYQQTPGQGLQFLFEYFSETQRNKGNFPGRFSGRQFSNSRSEMNVSTLELGDSALYLCASSPGQENHEQYFGPGTRLTVT.

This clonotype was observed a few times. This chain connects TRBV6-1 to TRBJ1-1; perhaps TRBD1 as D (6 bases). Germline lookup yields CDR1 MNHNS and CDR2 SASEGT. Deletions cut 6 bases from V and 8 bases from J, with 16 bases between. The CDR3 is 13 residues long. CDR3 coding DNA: TGTGCCAGCAGCAGACAGGACTCTGGGGAAGCTTTCTTT. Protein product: CASSRQDSGEAFF.

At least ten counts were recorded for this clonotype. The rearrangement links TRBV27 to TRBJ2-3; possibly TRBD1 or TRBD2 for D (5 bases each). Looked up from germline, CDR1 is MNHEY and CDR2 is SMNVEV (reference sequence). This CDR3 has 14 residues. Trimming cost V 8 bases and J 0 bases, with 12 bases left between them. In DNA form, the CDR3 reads TGTGCCAGCGCCGGGGCAGGGAGCACAGATACGCAGTATTTT. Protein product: CASAGAGSTDTQYF.

CDR3 DNA sequence: TGCAGTGCTAGAGATATAGGACACCTAAACACTGAAGCTTTCTTT. Translating gives CSARDIGHLNTEAFF. The chain couples TRBV20-1 to TRBJ1-1, with a weak D call TRBD1 (5 bases). Germline V gene sequence: CDR1 DFQATT, CDR2 SNEGSKA (reference sequence). This CDR3 spans 15 amino acids. Trimming took 0 bases from V and 2 from J, leaving 13 bases between them.